The next 29 T cell receptor beta chains were all read from a single sample in a study of T-cell reconstitution after alpha-beta-depleted transplantation in children. Preparation of the TCRbeta library was carried out with unique molecular identifiers. TCRdb re-called the PCR reads with MiXCR, one entry per CDR3 protein. The table includes roughly 300,000 distinct CDR3 sequences, around a tenth detected once. The source was peripheral blood, collected 180 days after TCRalphabeta/CD19-depleted stem cell transplant. These receptors came from a male patient under 10 years old who had a stem cell transplant for chronic granulomatous disease, so the T cells may come from the graft donor.

This clonotype has ten or more counts. This rearrangement joins TRBV7-2 to TRBJ1-5; D is undetermined. Germline CDR1 SGHTA, CDR2 FQGNSA. The CDR3 has 13 residues. V dropped 6 bases and J dropped 7 bases, with 13 bases sitting between them. Written as DNA, the CDR3 is TGTGCCAGCAGTTCCTCCATGGGGCAGCCCCAGCATTTT. Protein product: CASSSSMGQPQHF. Full variable domain (outside the CDR3, taken from reference TRBV7-2 and TRBJ1-5): GAGVSQSPSNKVTEKGKDVELRCDPISGHTALYWYRQSLGQGLEFLIYFQGNSAPDKSGLPSDRFSAERTGGSVSTLTIQRTQQEDSAVYLCASSSSMGQPQHFGDGTRLSIL.

This chain uses TRBV20-1 with TRBJ1-5, with 10 bases identical to TRBD1. Germline values: CDR1 DFQATT, CDR2 SNEGSKA (reference sequence). The CDR3 is made up of 19 amino acids. V was pared by 3 bases and J by 0 bases, with 14 bases of the junction left unmatched. Here the CDR3 reads CSARGDRGGFWYSNQPQHF. CDR3 coding DNA: TGCAGTGCTAGGGGGGACAGGGGTGGGTTCTGGTATAGCAATCAGCCCCAGCATTTT.

This chain uses TRBV7-9 with TRBJ2-1; 12 bases align to TRBD2. With 5 bases clipped from V and 5 bases from J, the junction kept 10 bases outside the gene matches. Germline lookup yields CDR1 SEHNR and CDR2 FQNEAQ (reference sequence). CDR3 length equals 17 residues. The CDR3 sequence is CASSHGLAGLFHNEQFF. In DNA, the CDR3 is TGTGCCAGCAGCCATGGACTAGCGGGATTGTTCCACAATGAGCAGTTCTTC.

This chain uses TRBV15 with TRBJ2-1, with D perhaps assigned TRBD1 or TRBD2 (5 bases each). The CDR3 runs to 16 residues. Germline V gives CDR1 LNHNV, CDR2 YYDKDF (reference sequence). V lost 0 bases and J lost 0, with 9 bases in between. DNA of the CDR3: TGTGCCACCAGCAGAGAGGGGGAGAGCTCCTACAATGAGCAGTTCTTC. As protein: CATSREGESSYNEQFF. Together with reference TRBV15 and TRBJ2-1, the CDR3 gives the full variable domain: DAMVIQNPRYQVTQFGKPVTLSCSQTLNHNVMYWYQQKSSQAPKLLFHYYDKDFNNEADTPDNFQSRRPNTSFCFLDIRSPGLGDTAMYLCATSREGESSYNEQFFGPGTRLTVL.

With respect to this clonotype: A far more abundant clone sits one base away, making this likely a read error. The chain links TRBV6-2 or TRBV6-3 to TRBJ2-3; D remains unclear. Trimming took 6 bases from V and 4 from J, leaving 5 bases between them. The CDR3 covers 11 residues. The germline V gene has CDR1 MNHEY and CDR2 SVGEGT. In DNA form, the CDR3 reads TGTGCCAGCAGGCAGGCAGATACGCAGTATTTT. This gives the protein CASRQADTQYF.

This clonotype was seen ten or more times. V usage is TRBV4-1 and J usage is TRBJ2-7; D call uncertain. V lost 0 bases and J lost 4, with 16 bases in between. The V gene's germline CDR1 is MGHRA and CDR2 YSYEKL. The CDR3 runs to 16 residues. CDR3 nucleotides: TGCGCCAGCAGCCAAGATGCGGCCTCGGCTTTTTACGAGCAGTACTTC. Protein sequence: CASSQDAASAFYEQYF.

The sample holds many counts of this clonotype. The chain carries TRBV28 and TRBJ2-5; D gene ambiguous. The V gene's germline CDR1 is MDHEN and CDR2 SYDVKM. V was pared by 6 bases and J by 4 bases, with 9 bases between. CDR3 length: 12 residues. Written as DNA, the CDR3 is TGTGCCAGCAGCCTCCTCACAGAGACCCAGTACTTC. Translation gives CASSLLTETQYF.

This clonotype was counted at least ten times. The V gene is TRBV20-1, the J gene TRBJ2-1; TRBD2 matches 8 bases. From germline, CDR1 is DFQATT and CDR2 SNEGSKA (reference sequence). There are 15 residues in the CDR3. V dropped 3 bases and J dropped 4; count of bases not matched to a gene: 8. The DNA of the CDR3 is TGCAGTGCTAGTTGGTCGGGACTAGGGTACAATGAGCAGTTCTTC. Amino acid sequence: CSASWSGLGYNEQFF.

The genes are TRBV30 and TRBJ1-2, with 8 nucleotides matching TRBD1. This CDR3 has 15 residues. CDR1 GTSNPN and CDR2 SVGIG come from the germline V gene (reference sequence). With 0 bases clipped from V and 8 bases from J, the junction kept 11 bases outside the gene matches. The CDR3 DNA follows: TGTGCCTGGAGTGTCATCCCAGGGGGCCCACGAGGCTACACCTTC. It specifies CAWSVIPGGPRGYTF.

This clonotype has a count of ten or more. The chain uses TRBV7-8 and TRBJ2-1; TRBD1 matches 10 bases. The CDR3 is 17 residues long. Trimming cost V 6 bases and J 7 bases; bases outside gene matches: 15. Looked up from germline, CDR1 is SGHVS and CDR2 is FQNEAQ. The CDR3 sequence is CASSAEVGQGWGNEQFF. The CDR3 bases are TGTGCCAGCAGTGCAGAGGTGGGACAGGGGTGGGGGAATGAGCAGTTCTTC.

This clonotype was picked up many times. The chain is built from TRBV9 and TRBJ2-2, with TRBD2 identical over 7 bases. The CDR3 runs to 15 residues. J was trimmed by 5 bases and V by 4 bases; bases with no gene match: 8. CDR1 is SGDLS and CDR2 is YYNGEE in the germline V gene. CDR3 sequence: CASSPFTAGTGELFF. CDR3 sequence (DNA): TGTGCCAGCAGCCCGTTCACAGCGGGGACCGGGGAGCTGTTTTTT.

This clonotype has ten or more counts. This chain links TRBV18 with TRBJ2-1; D perhaps matches TRBD1 (5 bases). The CDR3 extends over 14 amino acids. Germline V lookup: CDR1 KGHSH, CDR2 LQKENI. V gave up 6 bases and J gave up 9 bases, with 18 bases separating them. The CDR3 DNA reads as TGTGCCAGCTCCCCCTACCGGGCCCAGGGTGAGCAGTTCTTC. Translating gives CASSPYRAQGEQFF.

This clonotype was seen ten or more times. The rearrangement uses TRBV5-1 and TRBJ2-2; no firm D call. Trimming left V 4 bases short and J 3 bases short, with 10 bases between. This CDR3 region has 14 residues. The germline CDR1 and CDR2 sequences are SGHRS and YFSETQ. The CDR3 coding sequence is TGCGCCAGCAGCCCGGGTAGGGACACCGGGGAGCTGTTTTTT. Amino acids: CASSPGRDTGELFF. Filled out from reference TRBV5-1 and TRBJ2-2, the complete variable domain reads KAGVTQTPRYLIKTRGQQVTLSCSPISGHRSVSWYQQTPGQGLQFLFEYFSETQRNKGNFPGRFSGRQFSNSRSEMNVSTLELGDSALYLCASSPGRDTGELFFGEGSRLTVL.

Concerning this clonotype: Just one base apart from a much larger clone, this may be a read error. The chain has TRBV20-1 and TRBJ1-1; 7 bases fit TRBD1. V gave up 5 bases and J gave up 4 bases; unmatched junction bases: 16. Germline V lookup: CDR1 DFQATT, CDR2 SNEGSKA (reference sequence). The CDR3 runs to 16 residues. DNA for the CDR3: TGCAGTGCTCAACCCCCTAAGACAGGGATAGTCACTGAAGCTTTCTTT. Translated, it gives CSAQPPKTGIVTEAFF.

This chain uses TRBV20-1 with TRBJ1-1, with 10 nucleotides matching TRBD1. In germline, CDR1 is DFQATT, CDR2 SNEGSKA (reference sequence). The V and J ends lost 4 bases and 1 base, in that order; junction bases with no gene match: 6. The CDR3 is 15 residues long. The CDR3 sequence is CSATTGGNPNTEAFF. The CDR3 DNA is TGCAGTGCTACGACAGGGGGCAATCCGAACACTGAAGCTTTCTTT.

This clonotype came up many times. The chain uses TRBV15 and TRBJ2-2, with unresolved D. The CDR3 has 11 amino acids. With 9 bases removed from V and 7 bases from J, the gap between germline ends came to 9 bases. Germline CDR1 is LNHNV and CDR2 is YYDKDF (reference sequence). CDR3 residues: CATNQYGELFF. CDR3 DNA: TGTGCCACAAATCAGTACGGGGAGCTGTTTTTT.

This clonotype was recorded many times. The V gene is TRBV5-5, the J gene TRBJ2-5, with D uncertain. CDR3 size: 13 residues. V lost 6 bases and J lost 5, with 14 bases in between. The V gene's germline CDR1 is SGHKS and CDR2 YYEKEE (reference sequence). CDR3 loop: CASTDLPEETQYF. The CDR3, as DNA: TGTGCCAGCACCGACCTTCCAGAGGAGACCCAGTACTTC.

This clonotype was recorded many times. The chain links TRBV20-1 to TRBJ2-1; no reliable D call. V gave up 6 bases and J gave up 0 bases, with 15 bases separating them. In germline, CDR1 is DFQATT, CDR2 SNEGSKA (reference sequence). The CDR3 is 15 amino acids. DNA for the CDR3: TGCAGTGCCACGCCTCCACTGCGCTCCTACAATGAGCAGTTCTTC. The encoded protein is CSATPPLRSYNEQFF.

This clonotype was observed many times. The genes are TRBV29-1 and TRBJ2-3; TRBD1 aligns across 8 bases. This CDR3 contains 14 residues. Germline V lookup: CDR1 SQVTM, CDR2 ANQGSEA. V shed 7 bases, J shed 0 bases, and the junction held 6 bases outside the gene matches. The CDR3 region is CSARTGFSTDTQYF. CDR3 sequence (DNA): TGCAGCGCACGGACAGGGTTTAGCACAGATACGCAGTATTTT.

This clonotype was counted at least ten times. The chain couples TRBV7-2 to TRBJ2-7, with D hard to call. Germline V CDR1 and CDR2: SGHTA, FQGNSA. Deletions cut 0 bases from V and 0 bases from J, with 12 bases between. This CDR3 spans 16 amino acids. The CDR3 coding sequence is TGTGCCAGCAGCTTAGCGCCAGGCCTTAGCTCCTACGAGCAGTACTTC. Amino acid sequence: CASSLAPGLSSYEQYF.

The sample holds many counts of this clonotype. The chain combines TRBV7-2 with TRBJ2-3; D is unclear. From germline, CDR1 is SGHTA and CDR2 FQGNSA. The CDR3 sequence is 12 residues long. V gave up 8 bases and J gave up 1 base, with 7 bases separating them. CDR3 residues: CASGSRTDTQYF. The CDR3 nucleotides are TGTGCCAGCGGCTCCCGCACAGATACGCAGTATTTT.

This clonotype was detected many times. The chain employs TRBV10-3 and TRBJ2-3; possibly TRBD1 for D (5 bases). The CDR3 is made up of 13 amino acids. CDR1 is ENHRY, CDR2 SYGVKD, per germline. V shed 4 bases and J shed 5 bases, with 10 bases lying between them. The DNA for the CDR3 is TGTGCCATCAGTGGGGGCAAGGGAGATACGCAGTATTTT. It yields the protein CAISGGKGDTQYF.

This clonotype was seen many times. The chain couples TRBV29-1 to TRBJ2-7, with TRBD1 as a possible D gene (6 bases). The CDR3 is 12 amino acids. Trimming removed 7 bases at V and 3 bases at J, with 13 bases between. CDR1 SQVTM and CDR2 ANQGSEA come from the germline V gene. The CDR3: CSARDTFYEQYF. In DNA form, the CDR3 reads TGCAGCGCCCGGGACACTTTCTACGAGCAGTACTTC.

Only a few counts were recorded for this clonotype. The genes are TRBV7-9 and TRBJ2-5, with unresolved D. Germline-derived CDR1 and CDR2 are SEHNR and FQNEAQ (reference sequence). Trimming cost V 3 bases and J 4 bases, with 9 bases left between them. The CDR3 extends over 13 amino acids. The CDR3 loop is CASSFEARETQYF. CDR3 coding DNA: TGTGCCAGCAGCTTTGAGGCTCGAGAGACCCAGTACTTC.

The chain combines TRBV14 with TRBJ2-5, with D perhaps TRBD1 or TRBD2 (5 bases each). CDR3 size: 15 residues. Germline loops: CDR1 SGHDN, CDR2 FVKESK. V lost 4 bases and J 5 bases, leaving 17 bases between the germline ends. The CDR3 here is CASSREGLARETQYF. The DNA for the CDR3 is TGTGCCAGCAGCCGCGAGGGGTTAGCTCGGGAGACCCAGTACTTC.

In regard to this clonotype: A much larger clone differs by one base, so this may be a read error. This CDR3 is missing its conserved last phenylalanine or tryptophan, likely due to a read error. The rearrangement joins TRBV7-9 to TRBJ2-6, with unresolved D. Trimming took off 5 bases at V and 4 bases at J, with 12 bases between the two ends. The CDR3 totals 15 residues. Germline assignment: CDR1 SEHNR and CDR2 FQNEAQ (reference sequence). The CDR3 DNA sequence: TGTGCCAGCAGCGTACGGACCCGGGGGGCCAACGTCCTGACTTTA. This translates into CASSVRTRGANVLTL.

This clonotype was detected many times. The genes are TRBV7-9 and TRBJ2-7; unclear D gene. This CDR3 region has 16 residues. From germline, CDR1 is SEHNR and CDR2 FQNEAQ (reference sequence). Trimming shortened V by 8 bases and J by 4 bases, and 24 bases separated the two germline ends. CDR3 region: CASQPNHQGSSYEQYF. CDR3 nucleotide sequence: TGTGCCAGCCAACCGAACCACCAAGGAAGTTCGTACGAGCAGTACTTC.

Only a few counts were recorded for this clonotype. The chain recombines TRBV18 with TRBJ2-2; maybe TRBD1 (5 bases). Germline V gene sequence: CDR1 KGHSH, CDR2 LQKENI. The CDR3 is made up of 12 amino acids. V lost 6 bases, J lost 4 bases, and 6 bases lay in between. DNA for the CDR3: TGTGCCAGCTCGGGGCCCACCGGGGAGCTGTTTTTT. This sequence encodes CASSGPTGELFF. The full variable domain, completed using reference TRBV18 and TRBJ2-2, is NAGVMQNPRHLVRRRGQEARLRCSPMKGHSHVYWYRQLPEEGLKFMVYLQKENIIDESGMPKERFSAEFPKEGPSILRIQQVVRGDSAAYFCASSGPTGELFFGEGSRLTVL.

In its sample, this clonotype was seen many times. The chain joins TRBV7-9 to TRBJ2-2, with D uncertain. This CDR3 is 13 amino acids long. V was cut by 5 bases and J by 6 bases, with 10 bases left in between. Germline V gene sequence: CDR1 SEHNR, CDR2 FQNEAQ (reference sequence). The CDR3 region is CASSPERPGELFF. The CDR3 DNA reads TGTGCCAGCAGCCCCGAAAGGCCCGGGGAGCTGTTTTTT.